This entry describes one T cell receptor (beta chain). The target antigen is unknown. This entry comes from a study of shared clonotypes between healthy human individuals. Study summary: The cohort comprised a couple of women and a few men. Their ages spanned 18 to 49 years. Study-level results: Non-shared clonotypes showed lower generation probabilities than clonotypes common to all four donors.

Original handling: Without quality scores, immunoSEQ junctional reads could not be filtered like full-length reads. Assay used: immunoSEQ multiplex PCR; TCRdb lists only in-frame clones, some missing. The DNA gave D and trimming, while V, J and clone size come from that table. The sample holds about 1,800,000 clones, 85% to 95% seen once. Naive CD8 cells were CD45RO-negative, positively selected for CCR7, excluding terminally differentiated effector memory CD45RA+ cells. V lost 5 bases and J 3 bases, leaving 17 bases between the germline ends. Germline CDR1 and CDR2: MNHNS and SASEGT. The CDR3 runs 15 residues.

Sequenced: naive CD8+ T cells sorted from blood. The receptor was derived from a man aged 18 to 30 in good health. The chain uses TRBV6-1 and TRBJ2-7; a possible D gene is TRBD1 (7 bases). CDR3 nucleotide sequence: TGTGCCAGCAGTAGCGACAGGGACTCACTCTACGAGCAGTACTTC. Translated: CASSSDRDSLYEQYF.